By share, the clone carrying this T cell receptor beta chain ranks as medium-sized. No antigen is known for it. Brentuximab vedotin exposure varied among the patients, all of whom had relapsed after autologous stem cell transplantation. Complete response, partial response or progressive disease made up the best responses. Assay: immunoSEQ multiplex PCR; the TCRdb copy retains only in-frame clones and omits some. The table records 150,000 or so clones, nearly 80% of them present only once. The data belong to a study of PD-1 blockade in classical Hodgkin lymphoma. CDR3 length: 14 amino acids. CDR1 is SQVTM, CDR2 ANQGSEA, per germline. Study conclusions and caveats: Unlike CD8+ TCR diversity, which did not rise significantly by C4D1, CD4+ TCR diversity did. Lower baseline TCR diversity marked trial partial responders and progressors. Newly diagnosed patients were said to have less baseline TCR diversity than healthy donors did.

The starting material was peripheral blood mononuclear cells (PBMCs), obtained before the second cycle of nivolumab. This sequence joins TRBV29-1 and TRBJ1-3; TRBD1 agrees at 7 bases. The receptor was derived from a human donor with classical Hodgkin lymphoma. The CDR3 sequence: CRLPGQNSGNTIYF. The CDR3 DNA follows: TGCAGGTTACCGGGACAGAACTCTGGAAACACCATATATTTT.